A selection of T cell receptor beta chains follows, all from one sample in a study of blood T cell repertoires in COVID-19. TCRdb's table, derived via immunoSEQ multiplex PCR, lists solely in-frame clones and lacks some. The profile shows roughly 220,000 clones, 88% of them singletons. The sequencing input was PBMCs or T cells enriched from blood (not recorded which). The receptors were sampled from a woman aged 25 to 39 who had recovered from COVID-19. CDR3s include the opening cysteine and the closing phenylalanine or tryptophan. Fields, in order: V gene, J gene, D gene, clone size, CDR3 protein, CDR3 DNA. The D gene is left open where the match is weak. Clone sizes are given selectively: once, few, many, or a class where the clone is expanded.

>TRBV6-2/TRBV6-3|TRBJ1-4|.|.
CASSPGVSSEKLFF
TGTGCCAGCAGTCCGGGAGTCTCCTCCGAAAAACTGTTTTTT
>TRBV7-2|TRBJ2-1|TRBD1|once
CASTRQGPYNEQFF
TGTGCCAGCACCAGACAGGGCCCCTACAATGAGCAGTTCTTC
>TRBV11-2|TRBJ1-6|.|.
CASSFRSPLHF
TGTGCCAGCAGCTTCCGGTCACCCCTCCACTTT
>TRBV4-2|TRBJ2-5|TRBD2|once
CASSQDVDGGNGETQYF
TGTGCCAGCAGCCAAGACGTAGACGGGGGGAATGGAGAGACCCAGTACTTC
>TRBV7-3|TRBJ1-1|.|few
CASSLTGTGVTEAFF
TGTGCCAGCAGCTTAACAGGGACGGGGGTAACTGAAGCTTTCTTT
>TRBV29-1|TRBJ1-5|.|.
CSVAPDSNQPQHF
TGCAGCGTTGCACCAGATAGCAATCAGCCCCAGCATTTT
>TRBV5-4|TRBJ2-6|.|few
CASRIPGHLSGANVLTF
TGTGCCAGCAGAATACCGGGACACCTCTCTGGGGCCAACGTCCTGACTTTC
>TRBV19|TRBJ2-5|.|.
CASSIGQYQETQYF
TGTGCCAGTAGTATCGGACAGTACCAAGAGACCCAGTACTTC
>TRBV18|TRBJ1-6|.|.
CASSLREGSYNSPLHF
TGTGCCAGCTCCCTCAGGGAAGGGTCCTATAATTCACCCCTCCACTTT
>TRBV5-4|TRBJ1-3|.|few
CASSLAGSGNTIYF
TGTGCCAGCAGCTTGGCGGGCTCTGGAAACACCATATATTTT
>TRBV7-3|TRBJ2-1|TRBD1|.
CASSLTGTVGSNEQFF
TGTGCCAGCAGCTTAACCGGGACAGTAGGTAGCAATGAGCAGTTCTTC
>TRBV4-1|TRBJ2-7|TRBD2|.
CASSQSPLAGGAYEQYF
TGCGCCAGCAGCCAAAGCCCCTTAGCGGGGGGGGCCTACGAGCAGTACTTC
>TRBV7-7|TRBJ2-3|TRBD2|once
CASSPGLAGVTDTQYF
TGTGCTAGCAGCCCGGGGCTAGCGGGGGTCACAGATACGCAGTATTTT
>TRBV29-1|TRBJ1-2|TRBD1|few
CSVPGQGSNGYTF
TGCAGCGTTCCGGGACAGGGGTCCAATGGCTACACCTTC